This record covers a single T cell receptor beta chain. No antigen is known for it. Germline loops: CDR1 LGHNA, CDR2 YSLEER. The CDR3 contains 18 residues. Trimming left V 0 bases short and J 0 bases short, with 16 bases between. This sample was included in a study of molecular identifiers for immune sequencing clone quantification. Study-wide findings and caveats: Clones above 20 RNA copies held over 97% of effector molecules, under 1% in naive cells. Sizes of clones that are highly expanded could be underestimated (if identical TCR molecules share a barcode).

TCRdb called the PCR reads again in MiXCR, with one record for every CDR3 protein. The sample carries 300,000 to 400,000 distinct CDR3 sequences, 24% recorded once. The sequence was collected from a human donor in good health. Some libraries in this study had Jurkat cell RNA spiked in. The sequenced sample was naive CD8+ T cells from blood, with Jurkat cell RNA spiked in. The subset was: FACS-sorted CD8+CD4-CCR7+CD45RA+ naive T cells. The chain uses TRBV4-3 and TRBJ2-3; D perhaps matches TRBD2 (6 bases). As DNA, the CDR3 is TGCGCCAGCAGCCAAGAAATGGCGCGGGGCGGAAGCACAGATACGCAGTATTTT. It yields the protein CASSQEMARGGSTDTQYF.